The source of this T cell receptor (beta chain) is a study of T cell changes during pregnancy in multiple sclerosis. Sequenced by immunoSEQ multiplex PCR; TCRdb stores in-frame clones only, minus some. Among approximately 50,000 clones listed, 94% were seen once. Looked up from germline, CDR1 is MNHEY and CDR2 is SMNVEV (reference sequence). The CDR3 is 16 amino acids. Trimming removed 4 bases from V and 8 bases from J, with 20 bases in between. The TCR originated in a female donor with multiple sclerosis, enrolled in a pregnancy study. V usage is TRBV27 and J usage is TRBJ1-4, with a possible D match to TRBD1 (6 bases). The starting material was CD4+ T cells from peripheral blood mononuclear cells, obtained in the third trimester of pregnancy. The chain's CDR3 is CASSSLRDIRREKLFF. Written as DNA, the CDR3 is TGTGCCAGCAGTTCACTCCGGGACATCCGGCGAGAAAAACTGTTTTTT.